This T cell receptor beta chain was obtained from a study of cytomegalovirus exposure and HLA in healthy donors. The V gene end was trimmed by 4 bases and the J gene end by 3 bases; junction bases not matched to a gene: 4. The germline V gene has CDR1 SGHRS and CDR2 YFSETQ. CDR3 length: 14 amino acids. Primers: 60 Vbeta forward and 13 Jbeta reverse. Assay: immunoSEQ multiplex PCR; the TCRdb copy retains only in-frame clones and omits some. The data hold 80,000 to 100,000 clones, with 81% observed a single time. The clonotype was recovered from a human donor in good health. Sequenced material: PBMCs. The chain combines TRBV5-1 with TRBJ1-1; 9 nucleotides agree with TRBD1. CDR3 in amino acids: CASSPGTGHTEAFF. CDR3 in DNA: TGCGCCAGCAGCCCCGGGACAGGGCACACTGAAGCTTTCTTT.